This T cell receptor beta chain appears in the sequencing data of a study of blood T cell repertoires in COVID-19. Across the whole study: Donors in the United States, Italy and Spain gave samples during acute or convalescent COVID-19. Nucleic acid was either cDNA or gDNA, and it came from T cells, B-cell-depleted T cells, or PBMCs.

V gave up 5 bases and J gave up 4 bases, with 11 bases separating them. Per the germline V gene, CDR1 is MNHEY and CDR2 is SVGAGI. The CDR3 length is 13 residues. Seattle-derived patients entered the study during active infection and were followed longitudinally. The method was immunoSEQ multiplex PCR; TCRdb's version includes in-frame clones alone and lacks a portion of them. The sample yields over 60,000 clones, 65% to 90% seen once. The TCR was taken from a man between 50 and 59 years old with COVID-19, enrolled during active disease. This chain links TRBV6-5 with TRBJ1-2; the D is unclear. Sequenced input: peripheral blood. CDR3 sequence (DNA): TGTGCCAGCAGTAGTGACGGACTCTATGGCTACACCTTC. Its translation is CASSSDGLYGYTF.